This T cell receptor (beta chain) was obtained from a study of siplizumab effects on memory and regulatory T cells. Study outcomes and limitations: Proliferating Tregs taken from siplizumab cultures were not shown to have a confirmed suppressive function. Naive T cells appeared more varied than memory cells and looked like key alloresponse contributors.

V lost 0 bases to trimming and J lost 8 bases; unmatched junction nucleotides: 12. The CDR3 runs to 16 residues. Germline assignment: CDR1 SGHAT and CDR2 FQNNGV. Of note for this clone: What it binds is unknown.

Assayed TCR templates numbered 90,000 to 100,000 for each sample. TCRdb's table, derived via immunoSEQ multiplex PCR, lists solely in-frame clones and lacks some. Here the sample spans around 100,000 clones, around 92% being singletons. V usage is TRBV11-2 and J usage is TRBJ1-2; 7 bases match TRBD1. The receptor was isolated from a human donor in good health. Sequenced: CD4+ T cells sorted from blood. The CDR3 DNA is TGTGCCAGCAGCTTAGATCGTAGTGTAAGGGGGCTGGGCTACACCTTC. Its protein is CASSLDRSVRGLGYTF.